This T cell receptor beta chain stems from a study of cytomegalovirus exposure and HLA in healthy donors. Study overall: Per a later analysis, the roughly 640 first-cohort and 120 validation repertoires shared one platform. Whole-study findings and limits: Using the classifier, cytomegalovirus status was reportedly diagnosed with high specificity and sensitivity.

The CDR3 sequence is 12 residues long. The J segment lost 6 bases and the V segment lost 7 bases, leaving 8 bases of the junction unmatched. CDR1 and CDR2 from the germline V gene are SQVTM and ANQGSEA. Produced via immunoSEQ multiplex PCR; TCRdb's table is partial and in-frame only. The data hold about 130,000 clones, with 75% to 90% observed a single time. Notes on this clone: Its antigen is undetermined.

The sample consisted of PBMCs. This receptor was obtained from a woman between 18 and 29 years old in good health and CMV-seropositive. This chain joins TRBV29-1 and TRBJ2-7; 8 bases match TRBD1. In DNA, the CDR3 is TGCAGCGCCGGAGGACAGGGCGGCGAGCAGTACTTC. It specifies CSAGGQGGEQYF.